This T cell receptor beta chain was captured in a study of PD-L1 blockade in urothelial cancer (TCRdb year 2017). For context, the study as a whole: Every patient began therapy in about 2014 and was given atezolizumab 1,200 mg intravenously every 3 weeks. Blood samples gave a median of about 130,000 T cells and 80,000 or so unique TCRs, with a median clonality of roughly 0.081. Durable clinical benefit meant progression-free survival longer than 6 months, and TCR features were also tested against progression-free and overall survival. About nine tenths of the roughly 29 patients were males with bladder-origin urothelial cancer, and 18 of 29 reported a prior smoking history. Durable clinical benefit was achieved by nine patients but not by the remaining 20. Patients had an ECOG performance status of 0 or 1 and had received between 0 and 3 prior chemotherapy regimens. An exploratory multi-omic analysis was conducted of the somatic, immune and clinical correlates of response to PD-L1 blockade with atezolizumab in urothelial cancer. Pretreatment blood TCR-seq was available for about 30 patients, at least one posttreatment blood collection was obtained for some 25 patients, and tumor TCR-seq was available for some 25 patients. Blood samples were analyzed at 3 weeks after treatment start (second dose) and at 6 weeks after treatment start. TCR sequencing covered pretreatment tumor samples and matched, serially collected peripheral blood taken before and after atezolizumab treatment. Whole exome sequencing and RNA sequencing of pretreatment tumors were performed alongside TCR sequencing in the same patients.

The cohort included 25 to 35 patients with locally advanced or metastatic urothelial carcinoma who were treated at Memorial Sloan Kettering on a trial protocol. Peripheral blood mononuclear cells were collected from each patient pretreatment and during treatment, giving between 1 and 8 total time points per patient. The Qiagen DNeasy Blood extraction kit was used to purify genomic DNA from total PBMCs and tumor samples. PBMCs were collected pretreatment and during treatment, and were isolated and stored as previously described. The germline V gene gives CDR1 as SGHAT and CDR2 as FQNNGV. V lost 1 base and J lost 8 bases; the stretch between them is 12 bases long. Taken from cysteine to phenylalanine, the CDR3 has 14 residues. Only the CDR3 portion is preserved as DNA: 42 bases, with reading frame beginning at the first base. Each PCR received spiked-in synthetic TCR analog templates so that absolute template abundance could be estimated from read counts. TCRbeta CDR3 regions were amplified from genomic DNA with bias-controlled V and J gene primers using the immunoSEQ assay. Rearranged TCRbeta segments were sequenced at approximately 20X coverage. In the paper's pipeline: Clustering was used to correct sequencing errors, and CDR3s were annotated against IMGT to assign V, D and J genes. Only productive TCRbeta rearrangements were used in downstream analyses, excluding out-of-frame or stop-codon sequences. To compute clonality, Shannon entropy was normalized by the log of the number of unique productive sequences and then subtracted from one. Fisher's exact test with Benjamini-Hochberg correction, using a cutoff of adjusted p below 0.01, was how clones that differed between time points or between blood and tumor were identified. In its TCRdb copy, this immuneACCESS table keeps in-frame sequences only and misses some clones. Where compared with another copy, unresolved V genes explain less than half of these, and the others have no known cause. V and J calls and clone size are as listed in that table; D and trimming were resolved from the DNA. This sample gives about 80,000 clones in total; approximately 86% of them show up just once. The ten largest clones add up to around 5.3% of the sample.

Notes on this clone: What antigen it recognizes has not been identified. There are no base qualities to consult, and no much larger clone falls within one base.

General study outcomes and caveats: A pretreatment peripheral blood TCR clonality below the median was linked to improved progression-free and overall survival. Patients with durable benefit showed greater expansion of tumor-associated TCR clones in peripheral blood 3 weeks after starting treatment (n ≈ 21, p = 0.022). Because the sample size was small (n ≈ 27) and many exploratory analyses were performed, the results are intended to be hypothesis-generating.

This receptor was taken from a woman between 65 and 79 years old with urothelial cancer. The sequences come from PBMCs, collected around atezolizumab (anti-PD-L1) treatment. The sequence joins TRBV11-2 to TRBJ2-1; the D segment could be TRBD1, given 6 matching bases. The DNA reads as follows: TGTGCCAGCAGCTTAGGGGGGCCGGGGTATGAGCAGTTCTTC. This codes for CASSLGGPGYEQFF.